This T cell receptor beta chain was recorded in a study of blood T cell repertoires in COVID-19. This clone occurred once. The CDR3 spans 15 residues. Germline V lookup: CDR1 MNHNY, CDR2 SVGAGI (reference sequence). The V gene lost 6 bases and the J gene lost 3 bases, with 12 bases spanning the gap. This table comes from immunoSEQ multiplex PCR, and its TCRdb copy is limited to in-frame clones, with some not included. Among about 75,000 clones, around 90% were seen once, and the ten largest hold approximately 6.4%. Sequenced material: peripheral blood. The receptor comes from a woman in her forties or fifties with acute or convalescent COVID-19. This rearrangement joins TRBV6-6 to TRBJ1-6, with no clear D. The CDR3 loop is CASSRLDIYNSPLHF. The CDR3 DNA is TGTGCCAGCAGCCGACTCGACATCTATAATTCACCCCTCCACTTT.